This paragraph reports one TCR beta chain. Antigen unknown. The PCR ran on 60 Vbeta and 13 Jbeta primers. The method was immunoSEQ multiplex PCR; TCRdb's version includes in-frame clones alone and lacks a portion of them. Of some 180,000 clones in the sample, more than 60% are singletons; the top ten hold more than 3%. The data belong to a study of cytomegalovirus exposure and HLA in healthy donors. Study conclusions and caveats: Several of the most significant clusters appeared, in a later analysis, to be linked to common viral pathogens. Reports credit the classifier with highly specific, highly sensitive diagnosis of cytomegalovirus status. Later, an analysis showed that TCR beta chains associated with HLA were more clonally expanded than others that were equally common.

Sequenced input: PBMCs. This sequence originates from a woman aged 60-70 years in good health and CMV-seropositive.

CDR3 nucleotide sequence: TGTGCCAGCAGCTCAAGACAGGGGAGTCAAGAGACCCAGTACTTC. This sequence encodes CASSSRQGSQETQYF. This chain uses TRBV5-4 with TRBJ2-5, with 8 bases identical to TRBD1. CDR3 length: 15 amino acids. J was trimmed by 2 bases and V by 3 bases; bases with no gene match: 6. Germline V gene lookup returns CDR1 SGHNT and CDR2 YYREEE (reference sequence).